This TCR beta chain was identified during a study of chemoradiotherapy in HPV16-positive cancers (dated by TCRdb to the early 2020s). About the study as a whole: Candidate HPV-specific T-cell clones and common TCR motifs were defined by functional T-cell assays performed on cells from two HPV16-positive patients. TCR repertoires from some 90 patients with HPV-related cancers were then used to track the candidate HPV-specific TCRs and motifs. Whether T-cell immunity against the HPV oncoproteins E6 and E7 changes during chemoradiotherapy and whether survival is affected by this immunity were examined in the study. The full study reports these points: Expansion of candidate HPV-specific clones and E7-related TCR motifs was observed in the tumor microenvironment during treatment, whereas no such expansion was observed for non-HPV-specific T cells. Improved recurrence-free survival in HPV16-positive patients was associated with expansion of HPV-responsive T cells during chemoradiotherapy. Only two HPV16-positive patients were used to derive the functional definition of HPV-specific T cells, and the survival association was reported for HPV16-positive patients.

Repertoires were sampled repeatedly over the course of chemoradiotherapy, so clonal expansion could be followed in the tumor microenvironment. Worth noting for this clone: It lacks a known antigen. Base-call qualities are not available, and no considerably larger clone is one nucleotide away.

The library relied on the immunoSEQ multiplex PCR assay. Here the immuneACCESS table is served through TCRdb, limited to in-frame sequences with V and J called. Missing clones are a known gap in these copies; in checked studies unresolved V genes cover under half, and the rest lacks a known reason. The sample profile shows 20,000 to 25,000 clones; around 90% of them were found once. The ten largest make up more than 5% of the sample. The sample was blood, taken from a patient who underwent chemoradiotherapy. This receptor was obtained from a human donor with HPV-associated anogenital cancer.

The CDR3 reads as follows: CASSLSVAGGQETQYF. Read as DNA, the sequence is TGTGCCAGCAGCTTATCCGTAGCGGGAGGACAAGAGACCCAGTACTTC. Recombination joined TRBV7-9 with TRBJ2-5; 10 bases in between match TRBD2. CDR1 and CDR2 were assigned from the germline V gene (reference sequence) as SEHNR and FQNEAQ. Trimming takes 2 bases off V and 2 bases off J; junction bases not matched to a gene: 5. The CDR3 contains 16 residues, cysteine and phenylalanine counted. Just CDR3 DNA is preserved here, 48 bases in frame from base 1.